The 26 T cell receptor beta chains reported below all come from one sample, sequenced in a study of control samples from healthy donors and cancer patients. Only in-frame clones appear in the TCRdb table, and some are missing; sequencing was by immunoSEQ multiplex PCR. Of about 160,000 clones in the sample, 85% to 95% were seen once. The source material was blood. These receptors originate from a woman in her thirties or forties in good health.

The gene calls are TRBV20-1 and TRBJ2-7; TRBD2 agrees at 11 bases. The CDR3 totals 17 residues. CDR1 and CDR2 (germline): DFQATT, SNEGSKA (reference sequence). V gave up 3 bases and J gave up 6 bases; unmatched junction bases: 16. Written as DNA, the CDR3 is TGCAGTGCTAGTATGGAGGGAGTGACTAGCGGGGACCCCGAGCAGTACTTC. Its protein is CSASMEGVTSGDPEQYF.

This rearrangement joins TRBV4-1 to TRBJ2-3; D not resolved. Trimming left V 1 base short and J 1 base short, with 12 bases between. The CDR3 spans 16 residues. Germline CDR1 is MGHRA and CDR2 is YSYEKL. CDR3 coding DNA: TGCGCCAGCAGCCAAGGGTCGGGCAGACGCACAGATACGCAGTATTTT. Its translation: CASSQGSGRRTDTQYF.

J is TRBJ2-3 and V is TRBV10-3; D is ambiguous. The CDR3 length is 12 residues. V shed 4 bases and J shed 0 bases, with 2 bases lying between them. From germline, CDR1 is ENHRY and CDR2 SYGVKD. The CDR3 DNA reads as TGTGCCATCAGTGTCAGCACAGATACGCAGTATTTT. It codes for CAISVSTDTQYF.

This sequence joins TRBV6-6 and TRBJ2-7; D unclear. The CDR3 runs 11 residues. The germline CDR1 and CDR2 sequences are MNHNY and SVGAGI (reference sequence). The germline V and J ends were trimmed by 6 bases and 3 bases, with 6 bases remaining between them. CDR3 residues: CASSNGYEQYF. The CDR3, as DNA: TGTGCCAGCAGCAACGGCTACGAGCAGTACTTC.

In its sample, this clone was seen once. The rearrangement joins TRBV6-5 to TRBJ1-2; 8 positions match TRBD1. The CDR3 totals 15 residues. Germline V CDR1 and CDR2: MNHEY, SVGAGI. Trimming at V came to 2 bases and at J to 4 bases, leaving 6 bases not matched to a gene. CDR3 coding DNA: TGTGCCAGCAGTTACGATCAGGGGGCGACCTATGGCTACACCTTC. Amino acid sequence: CASSYDQGATYGYTF.

V and J are TRBV6-6 and TRBJ1-1, with D unresolved. CDR3 size: 12 residues. Germline loops: CDR1 MNHNY, CDR2 SVGAGI (reference sequence). The germline V and J ends were trimmed by 7 bases and 7 bases, with 13 bases remaining between them. Here the CDR3 DNA reads TGTGCCAGCAAGCTAACAGTGGGTGAAGCTTTCTTT. Translated, it gives CASKLTVGEAFF.

CDR3 loop: CASSQRSVISMNTEAFF. In nucleotides, the CDR3 is TGCGCCAGCAGCCAACGATCGGTTATTTCTATGAACACTGAAGCTTTCTTT. The chain is built from TRBV4-1 and TRBJ1-1; D ambiguous. CDR3 length: 17 residues. The germline V gene has CDR1 MGHRA and CDR2 YSYEKL. V was cut by 2 bases and J by 0 bases, with 16 bases left in between.

This clone was seen a single time. The chain combines TRBV3-1 (or the pseudogene TRBV3-2) with TRBJ1-1; perhaps TRBD1 as D (5 bases). The length of the CDR3 is 14 residues. V was pared by 4 bases and J by 3 bases, with 12 bases between. CDR1 and CDR2 (germline): LGHDT, YNNKEL (reference sequence). In DNA form, the CDR3 reads TGTGCCAGCAGCCTAGGGGTGGGGGACACTGAAGCTTTCTTT. Residues: CASSLGVGDTEAFF.

The V gene is TRBV4-2, the J gene TRBJ2-7, with 7 bases that match TRBD2. J was trimmed by 0 bases and V by 0 bases; bases with no gene match: 11. The V gene's germline CDR1 is LGHNA and CDR2 YNFKEQ. This CDR3 is built from 18 residues. In DNA form, the CDR3 reads TGTGCCAGCAGCCAAGATAGGGGTTCGGGGGGTTTCTCCTACGAGCAGTACTTC. Amino acid sequence: CASSQDRGSGGFSYEQYF.

About this clone itself: The junction and the germline gene differ at one end; a read error may be behind it. V gene TRBV12-5 combines with J gene TRBJ1-2, with 9 bases that match TRBD1. Per the germline V gene, CDR1 is LGHNT and CDR2 is FRNRAP. The CDR3 loop spans 14 amino acids. The CDR3 is CARGGGTGLPGYTF. CDR3 nucleotide sequence: TGTGCTCGTGGGGGGGGGACAGGGCTTCCTGGCTACACCTTC.

The chain employs TRBV3-1 (or the pseudogene TRBV3-2) and TRBJ2-5; D unclear. Trimming pared 0 bases from V and 5 bases from J, leaving 13 bases between. The CDR3 is 15 residues long. Germline CDR1 reads LGHDT; CDR2 reads YNNKEL (reference sequence). CDR3 coding DNA: TGTGCCAGCAGCCAAGATACGGCTGGGCGGGAGACCCAGTACTTC. Amino acids: CASSQDTAGRETQYF.

The rearrangement uses TRBV11-1 and TRBJ2-5, with D unresolved. From germline, CDR1 is SGHAT and CDR2 FQDESV (reference sequence). The CDR3 has 15 residues. Trimming took off 3 bases at V and 3 bases at J, with 14 bases between the two ends. In nucleotides, the CDR3 is TGTGCCAGCAGCTTTTTCAATCGGGCAGAAGAGACCCAGTACTTC. Its translation: CASSFFNRAEETQYF.

This clone was seen a few times. This chain joins TRBV6-2 or TRBV6-3 and TRBJ1-5, with D hard to call. CDR1 and CDR2 (germline): MNHEY, SVGEGT. Trimming removed 3 bases from V and 0 bases from J, with 9 bases in between. There are 15 residues in the CDR3. The CDR3 sequence: CASSYGGNSNQPQHF. CDR3 bases: TGTGCCAGCAGTTATGGAGGGAATAGCAATCAGCCCCAGCATTTT.

The gene calls are TRBV30 and TRBJ1-2; D gene ambiguous. The CDR3 consists of 11 residues. Trimming left V 5 bases short and J 8 bases short, with 12 bases between. Looked up from germline, CDR1 is GTSNPN and CDR2 is SVGIG (reference sequence). The CDR3 sequence is CAWGRVRGYTF. The CDR3 DNA sequence: TGTGCCTGGGGGAGGGTTCGGGGCTACACCTTC.

The chain recombines TRBV9 with TRBJ1-2; no clear D gene. This CDR3 is 14 amino acids long. The V end lost 2 bases, the J end lost 0 bases, and 8 bases lay between the germline ends. Germline V gene data show CDR1 as SGDLS and CDR2 as YYNGEE. The CDR3 is CASSVDGTNYGYTF. The CDR3 nucleotides are TGTGCCAGCAGCGTTGACGGTACTAACTATGGCTACACCTTC. The variable domain in full, completed from reference TRBV9 and TRBJ1-2, reads DSGVTQTPKHLITATGQRVTLRCSPRSGDLSVYWYQQSLDQGLQFLIQYYNGEERAKGNILERFSAQQFPDLHSELNLSSLELGDSALYFCASSVDGTNYGYTFGSGTRLTVV.

This sequence joins TRBV6-2 or TRBV6-3 and TRBJ1-5; TRBD1 is a possible D gene (6 bases). Germline V CDR1 and CDR2: MNHEY, SVGEGT. V was pared by 2 bases and J by 6 bases, with 11 bases between. CDR3 length: 14 amino acids. The DNA of the CDR3 is TGTGCCAGCAGTTACCAATCAGGGGCTCAGCCCCAGCATTTT. It codes for CASSYQSGAQPQHF.

The gene calls are TRBV27 and TRBJ1-6; tentatively, D is TRBD1 (5 bases). The CDR3 is 14 residues long. V was cut by 2 bases and J by 9 bases, with 11 bases left in between. From germline, CDR1 is MNHEY and CDR2 SMNVEV (reference sequence). The CDR3 protein is CASSLEGQGSPLHF. The CDR3 DNA reads TGTGCCAGCAGTTTAGAGGGGCAGGGTTCACCCCTCCACTTT.

This chain links TRBV11-3 with TRBJ2-5; 8 nucleotides agree with TRBD2. Germline loops: CDR1 SGHNT, CDR2 YENEEA. This CDR3 has 14 residues. Trimming took 7 bases from V and 4 from J; bases not matched to a gene: 8. The CDR3 DNA follows: TGTGCCAGCAATACGGGAGGGCCGGGAGAGACCCAGTACTTC. This codes for CASNTGGPGETQYF.

CDR3 loop: CASSYGRTGAYEQYF. The CDR3 bases are TGTGCCAGCAGTTATGGTAGGACAGGGGCCTACGAGCAGTACTTC. The gene calls are TRBV6-5 and TRBJ2-7; 9 bases fit TRBD1. V dropped 3 bases and J dropped 2; count of bases not matched to a gene: 5. Looked up from germline, CDR1 is MNHEY and CDR2 is SVGAGI. The CDR3 is 15 residues long.

V usage is TRBV3-1 (or the pseudogene TRBV3-2) and J usage is TRBJ2-7; D is uncertain. The CDR3 totals 11 residues. Trimming removed 1 base from V and 3 bases from J, with 1 base in between. In germline, CDR1 is LGHDT, CDR2 YNNKEL (reference sequence). The CDR3 DNA is TGTGCCAGCAGCCAAGGCTACGAGCAGTACTTC. Protein product: CASSQGYEQYF.

This clone was counted once. The chain joins TRBV29-1 to TRBJ2-7; TRBD2 aligns across 9 bases. Trimming at V came to 6 bases and at J to 2 bases, leaving 11 bases not matched to a gene. The germline gives CDR1 SQVTM, CDR2 ANQGSEA. The CDR3 is 15 residues long. The CDR3 sequence is CSVAMSAGGPYEQYF. CDR3 nucleotides: TGCAGCGTGGCCATGTCCGCGGGAGGGCCCTACGAGCAGTACTTC.

The rearrangement links TRBV5-5 to TRBJ1-5; the D is unclear. With 7 bases removed from V and 6 bases from J, the gap between germline ends came to 14 bases. Germline values: CDR1 SGHKS, CDR2 YYEKEE (reference sequence). The CDR3 length is 13 residues. The CDR3 DNA reads TGTGCCAGCCAAGCTGGGTTTGGTCAGCCCCAGCATTTT. Protein sequence: CASQAGFGQPQHF.

V is TRBV5-4 and J is TRBJ2-1; 14 bases line up with TRBD2. CDR1 and CDR2 (germline): SGHNT, YYREEE (reference sequence). The CDR3 length is 16 residues. J lost 4 bases, V lost 4 bases, and 4 bases had no gene match. The CDR3 DNA reads as TGTGCCAGCAGCACCGGGACTAGCGGGGGTTACAATGAGCAGTTCTTC. The encoded protein is CASSTGTSGGYNEQFF.

This clone was counted a single time. The chain is built from TRBV28 and TRBJ1-4, with a weak D call TRBD1 (5 bases). The ends were cut back, 7 bases at V and 5 bases at J, with 17 bases in the middle. The CDR3 length is 15 residues. Germline CDR1 and CDR2: MDHEN and SYDVKM. The CDR3 bases are TGTGCCAGCACCATAACGGGGGGTAGGAATGAAAAACTGTTTTTT. Its protein is CASTITGGRNEKLFF.

The chain combines TRBV4-3 with TRBJ1-5, with 10 bases lining up with TRBD1. The CDR3 extends over 16 amino acids. Germline CDR1 is LGHNA and CDR2 is YSLEER. The ends lost 4 bases at V and 3 bases at J; junction bases unmatched: 6. CDR3 loop: CASSPRTGGSNQPQHF. The CDR3 DNA follows: TGCGCCAGCAGCCCTCGGACAGGGGGGTCCAATCAGCCCCAGCATTTT.

This clone was picked up one time. The chain employs TRBV20-1 and TRBJ2-2; TRBD1 aligns across 8 bases. V was pared by 3 bases and J by 6 bases, with 6 bases of the junction left unmatched. The germline CDR1 and CDR2 sequences are DFQATT and SNEGSKA (reference sequence). The CDR3 is 14 residues long. CDR3 protein: CSASVQGAPGELFF. In DNA, the CDR3 is TGCAGTGCTAGTGTGCAGGGGGCTCCCGGGGAGCTGTTTTTT.